The 19 T cell receptor beta chains reported below all come from one sample, sequenced in a study of a mutant IDH1 vaccine in newly diagnosed glioma. The repertoire was sequenced with immunoSEQ multiplex PCR; TCRdb's copy has only in-frame clones and lacks some. Here the sample spans tens of thousands of clones, roughly 87% being singletons. Time point: baseline, week 1 (first vaccination visit). Sample treatment: pre-vaccination baseline after standard-of-care therapy. The sequencing here drew on PBMCs, taken from a glioma patient treated with radiotherapy, temozolomide or both. These receptor sequences come from a man aged 40-50 years with glioma. Some clones in this sample may be carry-over from other donors' samples.

V is TRBV6-6 and J is TRBJ1-5; tentative D call: TRBD1 (5 bases). The CDR3 loop spans 16 amino acids. Per the germline V gene, CDR1 is MNHNY and CDR2 is SVGAGI (reference sequence). V lost 6 bases to trimming and J lost 4 bases, with 19 bases between them. The CDR3 DNA sequence: TGTGCCAGCAGGCCGACGGGGCAGTTAAAAAATCAGCCCCAGCATTTT. Residues: CASRPTGQLKNQPQHF.

This clone was picked up one time. The chain has TRBV19 and TRBJ2-7; 9 positions match TRBD1. V lost 1 base to trimming and J lost 0 bases; unmatched junction nucleotides: 7. This CDR3 comprises 17 residues. Germline values: CDR1 LNHDA, CDR2 SQIVND (reference sequence). In DNA, the CDR3 is TGTGCCAGTAGTATAGCTGGGACAGGGACTCTCTCCTACGAGCAGTACTTC. The encoded protein is CASSIAGTGTLSYEQYF.

J is TRBJ2-3 and V is TRBV5-4; TRBD2 agrees at 12 bases. The CDR3 has 15 residues. V was clipped by 7 bases and J by 6 bases; unmatched bases: 9. CDR1 and CDR2 from the germline V gene are SGHNT and YYREEE (reference sequence). The CDR3, as DNA: TGTGCCAGCCGAGCTAGCGGGGGGGCGTCGGATACGCAGTATTTT. It encodes CASRASGGASDTQYF.

This chain links TRBV4-1 with TRBJ2-5, with D perhaps matching TRBD1 (6 bases). The germline V gene encodes CDR1 MGHRA and CDR2 YSYEKL. Trimming stripped 5 bases from V and 4 bases from J, with 11 bases between. This CDR3 is built from 13 residues. CDR3 sequence: CASSYRVSETQYF. Here the CDR3 DNA reads TGCGCCAGCAGCTACAGGGTTTCAGAGACCCAGTACTTC.

The chain employs TRBV10-3 and TRBJ2-1, with D perhaps matching TRBD1 (5 bases). This CDR3 contains 13 residues. Per the germline V gene, CDR1 is ENHRY and CDR2 is SYGVKD. Trimming removed 4 bases from V and 8 bases from J, with 12 bases in between. CDR3 sequence reads: CAISGQGGDEQFF. CDR3 sequence (DNA): TGTGCCATCAGTGGGCAGGGTGGGGATGAGCAGTTCTTC.

The V and J genes are TRBV5-6 and TRBJ2-7; 7 positions agree with TRBD1. Per the germline V gene, CDR1 is SGHDT and CDR2 is YYEEEE. The ends lost 3 bases at V and 3 bases at J; junction bases unmatched: 6. The CDR3 is 14 amino acids. The CDR3 loop reads CASSSASGGYEQYF. The CDR3 DNA follows: TGTGCCAGCAGCTCCGCCTCAGGGGGCTACGAGCAGTACTTC.

The rearrangement links TRBV13 to TRBJ2-7; 7 bases are a match to TRBD1. The CDR3 is made up of 15 amino acids. Germline CDR1 and CDR2: PRHDT and FYEKMQ (reference sequence). The V gene end was trimmed by 5 bases and the J gene end by 4 bases; junction bases not matched to a gene: 11. In DNA form, the CDR3 reads TGTGCCAGCAGCCCGGACCTGGGACAGAGATACGAGCAGTACTTC. It codes for CASSPDLGQRYEQYF.

The chain links TRBV25-1 to TRBJ2-3; the match to TRBD2 covers 7 bases. The CDR3 totals 18 residues. The J segment lost 3 bases and the V segment lost 4 bases, leaving 16 bases of the junction unmatched. The V gene's germline CDR1 is MGHDK and CDR2 SYGVNS. The CDR3 DNA is TGTGCCAGCAGTGTTGCGAGCGGGGCGGGGCTGGGGACAGATACGCAGTATTTT. The encoded protein is CASSVASGAGLGTDTQYF.

The rearrangement joins TRBV18 to TRBJ1-2; the D is unclear. The V gene lost 3 bases and the J gene lost 4 bases, with 12 bases spanning the gap. The germline V gene has CDR1 KGHSH and CDR2 LQKENI. CDR3 length equals 14 residues. In DNA, the CDR3 is TGTGCCAGCTCACCTGAACAGAGTATCTATGGCTACACCTTC. This gives the protein CASSPEQSIYGYTF.

V is TRBV7-9 and J is TRBJ2-3, with 13 bases identical to TRBD2. Per the germline V gene, CDR1 is SEHNR and CDR2 is FQNEAQ (reference sequence). The ends lost 0 bases at V and 6 bases at J; junction bases unmatched: 3. The CDR3 is 16 amino acids. The CDR3 DNA reads TGTGCCAGCAGCTTAGCGCCACTAGCGGGGGGGGATACGCAGTATTTT. Protein: CASSLAPLAGGDTQYF.

The chain recombines TRBV19 with TRBJ2-2, with D perhaps matching TRBD1 (5 bases). CDR1 and CDR2 (germline): LNHDA, SQIVND (reference sequence). V dropped 7 bases and J dropped 4 bases, with 13 bases sitting between them. This CDR3 spans 14 amino acids. The CDR3 sequence: CASNPGRGTGELFF. CDR3 DNA sequence: TGTGCCAGTAACCCTGGTAGGGGCACCGGGGAGCTGTTTTTT.

This chain links TRBV6-6 with TRBJ2-7; TRBD2 matches at 11 bases. The germline CDR1 and CDR2 sequences are MNHNY and SVGAGI (reference sequence). CDR3 length: 15 residues. J gave up 3 bases and V 6 bases, and 7 bases lay outside the gene matches. DNA for the CDR3: TGTGCCAGCAGCCCTCCTAGCGGGGGGCGCTACGAGCAGTACTTC. Its protein is CASSPPSGGRYEQYF.

V is TRBV9 and J is TRBJ2-5; TRBD2 aligns across 11 bases. CDR1 is SGDLS, CDR2 YYNGEE, per germline. V lost 3 bases and J lost 1; bases outside the gene matches: 5. The CDR3 extends over 16 amino acids. CDR3 DNA sequence: TGTGCCAGCAGCGCCCATAGCGGGGGGGCCCAAGAGACCCAGTACTTC. The encoded protein is CASSAHSGGAQETQYF.

This CDR3 reads CASSLWTIRSNQPQHF. DNA of the CDR3: TGTGCCAGCAGCCTATGGACAATTCGGAGCAATCAGCCCCAGCATTTT. This rearrangement joins TRBV5-6 to TRBJ1-5, with D possibly matching TRBD1 (5 bases). Germline CDR1 and CDR2: SGHDT and YYEEEE. The CDR3 length is 16 residues. Trimming stripped 4 bases from V and 1 base from J, with 15 bases between.

This clone was detected only a few times. This chain connects TRBV2 to TRBJ1-6; 9 nucleotides match TRBD1. V lost 5 bases and J lost 7; bases outside the gene matches: 6. Germline V gene data show CDR1 as SNHLY and CDR2 as FYNNEI. The CDR3 is made up of 15 amino acids. This chain's CDR3 is CASSSQGAVNSPLHF. In DNA, the CDR3 is TGTGCCAGCAGTTCACAGGGGGCGGTCAATTCACCCCTCCACTTT.

The chain has TRBV9 and TRBJ2-7; D is undetermined. Deletions cut 1 base from V and 1 base from J, with 9 bases between. There are 14 residues in the CDR3. Germline CDR1 and CDR2: SGDLS and YYNGEE. The chain's CDR3 is CASSVKGTSYEQYF. The CDR3 DNA reads TGTGCCAGCAGCGTAAAGGGAACTTCCTACGAGCAGTACTTC.

CDR3: CASSRFIDRPNTEAFF. The CDR3 DNA is TGTGCCAGCAGCCGTTTTATTGACAGGCCCAACACTGAAGCTTTCTTT. The gene calls are TRBV7-9 and TRBJ1-1, with a weak D call TRBD1 (6 bases). CDR3 length: 16 amino acids. Per germline, CDR1 SEHNR and CDR2 FQNEAQ (reference sequence). V shed 5 bases and J shed 2 bases, with 18 bases lying between them.

This clone appeared a few times. The genes are TRBV9 and TRBJ2-1; TRBD1 matches at 8 bases. Looked up from germline, CDR1 is SGDLS and CDR2 is YYNGEE. J was trimmed by 0 bases and V by 3 bases; bases with no gene match: 8. There are 17 residues in the CDR3. This CDR3 reads CASSGGSTGGSYNEQFF. In DNA, the CDR3 is TGTGCCAGCAGCGGCGGATCAACAGGGGGCTCCTACAATGAGCAGTTCTTC.

The chain links TRBV5-4 to TRBJ1-2; D is perhaps TRBD1 (5 bases). V lost 10 bases and J 5 bases, leaving 21 bases between the germline ends. The CDR3 sequence is 14 residues long. Germline CDR1 reads SGHNT; CDR2 reads YYREEE (reference sequence). For the CDR3, the DNA is TGTGCCGCGGGCCCAGGCAGGGTGAAATATGGCTACACCTTC. Translating gives CAAGPGRVKYGYTF.